The T cell receptor (beta chain) described here comes from a study of blood T cell repertoires in COVID-19. Study summary: Collection of acute and convalescent COVID-19 samples took place in the United States, Italy and Spain. PBMCs, B-cell-depleted T cells, or T cells were the source of the cDNA or gDNA that made up the material.

The CDR3 spans 15 residues. V lost 5 bases and J lost 5; bases outside the gene matches: 11. CDR1 and CDR2 (germline): SGHAT, FQNNGV. Per the original data handling: Reference gene primers were amplified, and this amplification served to estimate nucleated cell counts. The method was immunoSEQ multiplex PCR; TCRdb's version includes in-frame clones alone and lacks a portion of them. V and J calls and clone size are those listed in that table; D and trimming were worked out from the DNA. The sample holds more than 250,000 clones, around 88% seen once. The V gene is TRBV11-2, the J gene TRBJ1-1; 7 bases are shared with TRBD1. Sequenced sample: peripheral blood. This TCR derives from a woman in her forties or fifties with acute or convalescent COVID-19. The CDR3: CASSETGQAVTEAFF. CDR3 coding DNA: TGTGCCAGCAGCGAAACCGGACAGGCAGTGACTGAAGCTTTCTTT.